This entry lists 11 T cell receptor beta chains sequenced from one sample in a study of cytomegalovirus exposure and HLA in healthy donors. The PCR ran on 60 Vbeta and 13 Jbeta primers. Repertoires were generated with immunoSEQ multiplex PCR, while TCRdb's copy carries only in-frame clones and drops some. This sample carries approximately 220,000 clones, almost 80% of them seen once, and the ten largest clones take 1.5% to 2%. The sequenced sample was PBMCs. The origin of the receptors is a male donor in good health and CMV-seronegative.

The V and J genes are TRBV19 and TRBJ1-1; D is possibly TRBD1 (5 bases). Trimming took 3 bases from V and 6 from J, leaving 11 bases between them. Germline assignment: CDR1 LNHDA and CDR2 SQIVND (reference sequence). CDR3 size: 13 residues. The CDR3 bases are TGTGCCAGTAGTATCCCGGCAGGGCCTGAAGCTTTCTTT. It codes for CASSIPAGPEAFF.

Written as DNA, the CDR3 is TGTGCCAGCAGTTCTTCCTCAGCAGGGGGCCAAGGCTACACCTTC. It translates to CASSSSSAGGQGYTF. The rearrangement links TRBV7-2 to TRBJ1-2; the match to TRBD1 covers 8 bases. Trimming took 6 bases from V and 8 from J; bases not matched to a gene: 14. The CDR3 runs to 15 residues. Per the germline V gene, CDR1 is SGHTA and CDR2 is FQGNSA. Filled out from reference TRBV7-2 and TRBJ1-2, the complete variable domain reads GAGVSQSPSNKVTEKGKDVELRCDPISGHTALYWYRQSLGQGLEFLIYFQGNSAPDKSGLPSDRFSAERTGGSVSTLTIQRTQQEDSAVYLCASSSSSAGGQGYTFGSGTRLTVV.

This rearrangement joins TRBV7-2 to TRBJ2-7, with D possibly being TRBD2 (6 bases). Trimming removed 2 bases from V and 0 bases from J, with 11 bases in between. Per the germline V gene, CDR1 is SGHTA and CDR2 is FQGNSA. The CDR3 is made up of 15 amino acids. The DNA of the CDR3 is TGTGCCAGCAGCTTACCCGGGACTCCCTCCTACGAGCAGTACTTC. Its protein product is CASSLPGTPSYEQYF.

The rearrangement uses TRBV28 and TRBJ2-6; TRBD1 agrees at 8 bases. Trimming at V came to 5 bases and at J to 2 bases, leaving 11 bases not matched to a gene. Germline CDR1 reads MDHEN; CDR2 reads SYDVKM. The CDR3 totals 18 residues. The DNA for the CDR3 is TGTGCCAGCAGTCCTCAGACAGGGGCAGGCGCTGGGGCCAACGTCCTGACTTTC. Its protein is CASSPQTGAGAGANVLTF. The full variable domain, completed using reference TRBV28 and TRBJ2-6, is DVKVTQSSRYLVKRTGEKVFLECVQDMDHENMFWYRQDPGLGLRLIYFSYDVKMKEKGDIPEGYSVSREKKERFSLILESASTNQTSMYLCASSPQTGAGAGANVLTFGAGSRLTVL.

This clone has more than one count but fewer than ten. The CDR3 spells CASSRTGLAGKQSYNEQFF. In nucleotides, the CDR3 is TGTGCCAGCAGCCGAACGGGACTAGCGGGAAAACAATCCTACAATGAGCAGTTCTTC. The genes are TRBV27 and TRBJ2-1; 13 bases agree with TRBD2. CDR1 and CDR2 from the germline V gene are MNHEY and SMNVEV (reference sequence). The CDR3 sequence is 19 residues long. V trimming: 6 bases; J trimming: 1 base; junction bases outside the gene matches: 12.

The genes are TRBV9 and TRBJ2-5; 8 bases line up with TRBD2. From germline, CDR1 is SGDLS and CDR2 YYNGEE. The V gene end was trimmed by 1 base and the J gene end by 1 base; junction bases not matched to a gene: 9. There are 17 residues in the CDR3. This CDR3 is CASSVRPSGGLQETQYF. Here the CDR3 DNA reads TGTGCCAGCAGCGTAAGGCCCAGCGGGGGCCTCCAAGAGACCCAGTACTTC.

The genes are TRBV15 and TRBJ1-5, with D tentatively TRBD1 (5 bases). Germline V gene lookup returns CDR1 LNHNV and CDR2 YYDKDF (reference sequence). With 0 bases removed from V and 0 bases from J, the gap between germline ends came to 12 bases. The length of the CDR3 is 17 residues. CDR3 residues: CATSRDGAEPSNQPQHF. DNA for the CDR3: TGTGCCACCAGCAGAGATGGGGCAGAACCTAGCAATCAGCCCCAGCATTTT.

Only one count was recorded for this clone. Additional DNA sequences in this sample encode the identical CDR3. This chain links TRBV9 with TRBJ2-1; 9 bases agree with TRBD2. Germline loops: CDR1 SGDLS, CDR2 YYNGEE. The CDR3 is 13 residues long. The V segment lost 3 bases and the J segment 7 bases; nucleotides outside the gene matches: 2. CDR3 bases: TGTGCCAGCAGCGCGGGACTAGCAAATGAGCAGTTCTTC. It encodes CASSAGLANEQFF.

This chain uses TRBV4-3 with TRBJ2-5; D gene unclear. V was cut by 0 bases and J by 2 bases, with 13 bases left in between. The CDR3 extends over 16 amino acids. In germline, CDR1 is LGHNA, CDR2 YSLEER. This CDR3 reads CASSQDWIRVQETQYF. In DNA form, the CDR3 reads TGCGCCAGCAGCCAAGATTGGATTCGGGTTCAAGAGACCCAGTACTTC.

The chain combines TRBV29-1 with TRBJ2-7; 8 bases match TRBD2. This CDR3 has 14 residues. The germline CDR1 and CDR2 sequences are SQVTM and ANQGSEA. Unmatched junction bases numbered 4, after V lost 2 bases and J lost 1 base. CDR3 in amino acids: CSVEPRGGSYEQYF. The CDR3 DNA sequence: TGCAGCGTTGAACCCCGGGGGGGGTCCTACGAGCAGTACTTC.

The chain links TRBV7-2 to TRBJ2-1; D unresolved. The CDR3 is made up of 14 amino acids. Trimming left V 4 bases short and J 7 bases short, with 14 bases between. Germline lookup yields CDR1 SGHTA and CDR2 FQGNSA. The DNA of the CDR3 is TGTGCCAGCAGCTCAGAGGTTGTGTGGAATGAGCAGTTCTTC. Its protein is CASSSEVVWNEQFF.